This T cell receptor (beta chain) was sequenced in a study of OX40 agonist ivuxolimab in advanced cancers. Study in general: Prior therapy, whether anti-PD-1, anti-PD-L1 or anti-CTLA-4, was allowed, and more than 35% had some. The study's findings and limits: At 0.1 to 3.0 mg/kg and by week 6, CD4+ and CD8+ T cells in the blood had expanded clonally.

CDR1 is MNHNS and CDR2 is SASEGT in the germline V gene. This CDR3 is built from 13 residues. Trimming took 4 bases from V and 7 from J, leaving 11 bases between them. Sequenced by immunoSEQ multiplex PCR; TCRdb stores in-frame clones only, minus some. The data contain fewer than 70,000 clones, approximately 89% of them singletons. About this clone: The target antigen is unknown.

The sequencing here drew on CD4+ or CD8+ T cells sorted from blood, taken in a trial of the OX40 agonist ivuxolimab. The sequence came from an adult with an advanced solid tumor such as melanoma, head and neck, liver or kidney cancer. V usage is TRBV6-1 and J usage is TRBJ2-1, with D possibly being TRBD1 or TRBD2 (5 bases each). CDR3 sequence (DNA): TGTGCCAGCAGTGGGTCATGGGGGAATGAGCAGTTCTTC. This sequence encodes CASSGSWGNEQFF.